These 24 T cell receptor beta chains were all obtained from the same sample, sequenced in a study of OX40 agonist ivuxolimab in advanced cancers. Using immunoSEQ multiplex PCR, the repertoire was profiled, and TCRdb retains in-frame clones only, with some absent. Here the sample spans 80,000 or so clones, 85% to 90% being singletons. The sequencing used CD4+ or CD8+ T cells sorted from blood, collected in a trial of the OX40 agonist ivuxolimab. The source is an adult with an advanced solid tumor such as melanoma, head and neck, liver or kidney cancer.

CDR3 sequence (DNA): TGTGCCAGCAGGCTATGGGGCAATCAGCCCCAGCATTTT. Translation gives CASRLWGNQPQHF. The genes are TRBV6-5 and TRBJ1-5; D is unclear. Germline V gives CDR1 MNHEY, CDR2 SVGAGI. Trimming removed 6 bases at V and 2 bases at J, with 8 bases between. This CDR3 contains 13 residues.

This chain links TRBV30 with TRBJ1-6; possibly TRBD1 for D (5 bases). Trimming pared 0 bases from V and 6 bases from J, leaving 15 bases between. The CDR3 spans 16 residues. In germline, CDR1 is GTSNPN, CDR2 SVGIG (reference sequence). This CDR3 reads CAWSVGGLKINSPLHF. CDR3 DNA sequence: TGTGCCTGGAGTGTGGGGGGGTTAAAAATTAATTCACCCCTCCACTTT.

This clone came up a few times. CDR3 sequence (DNA): TGCAGCGTTGACTCAGGGGAGGTCAATCCGAAAGCTTTCTTT. It is translated as CSVDSGEVNPKAFF. This chain uses TRBV29-1 with TRBJ1-1, with D perhaps matching TRBD1 (6 bases). Between the trimmed V and J ends, which lost 3 bases and 9 bases, there was a span of 20 bases. From germline, CDR1 is SQVTM and CDR2 ANQGSEA. The CDR3 extends over 14 amino acids.

This chain connects TRBV7-3 to TRBJ2-3; 7 nucleotides line up with TRBD1. This CDR3 has 13 residues. CDR1 is SGHTA, CDR2 FQGTGA, per germline. V shed 5 bases and J 6 bases; nucleotides not matched to a gene: 5. DNA of the CDR3: TGTGCCAGCAGCCCAGGGGGAGCGGATACGCAGTATTTT. Its translation: CASSPGGADTQYF.

The J gene is TRBJ2-7, the V gene TRBV11-3, with 10 bases fitting TRBD1. CDR3 size: 14 residues. CDR1 SGHNT and CDR2 YENEEA come from the germline V gene. Germline trimming cut 6 bases from V and 5 bases from J; bases unmatched to any gene: 7. This CDR3 reads CASSHPGQGDEQYF. In DNA, the CDR3 is TGTGCCAGCAGTCATCCAGGACAGGGGGACGAGCAGTACTTC.

This chain connects TRBV7-2 to TRBJ1-1; D call uncertain. Germline CDR1 is SGHTA and CDR2 is FQGNSA. Trimming pared 5 bases from V and 3 bases from J, leaving 10 bases between. The CDR3 runs to 13 residues. The DNA for the CDR3 is TGTGCCAGCAGCAGGCGGACGGACACTGAAGCTTTCTTT. Protein product: CASSRRTDTEAFF.

The J gene is TRBJ1-5, the V gene TRBV6-6; D is undetermined. The CDR3 covers 12 residues. Germline assignment: CDR1 MNHNY and CDR2 SVGAGI (reference sequence). V lost 11 bases and J lost 7, with 15 bases in between. This CDR3 reads CASQAGRQPQHF. The CDR3, as DNA: TGTGCCTCCCAGGCGGGGAGGCAGCCCCAGCATTTT.

This clone was seen a few times. The gene calls are TRBV14 and TRBJ1-4; D is unclear. Germline V gene data show CDR1 as SGHDN and CDR2 as FVKESK. The length of the CDR3 is 17 residues. Trimming stripped 0 bases from V and 3 bases from J, with 14 bases between. The CDR3 nucleotides are TGTGCCAGCAGCCAAGATCATCGGAGGAGTGCTAATGAAAAACTGTTTTTT. Translation gives CASSQDHRRSANEKLFF.

This clone rates as medium-sized. The rearrangement joins TRBV5-6 to TRBJ1-4, with D unresolved. CDR1 is SGHDT, CDR2 YYEEEE, per germline. This CDR3 contains 14 residues. Trimming took 0 bases from V and 6 from J, leaving 9 bases between them. For the CDR3, the DNA is TGTGCCAGCAGCTTGGCCAGGCGGGATGAAAAACTGTTTTTT. It encodes CASSLARRDEKLFF.

The chain links TRBV7-3 to TRBJ2-1; D could derive from TRBD1 or TRBD2 (5 bases each). CDR3 length: 16 residues. The germline gives CDR1 SGHTA, CDR2 FQGTGA. V dropped 1 base and J dropped 3 bases, with 13 bases sitting between them. The CDR3 is CASSLRGGGFYNEQFF. CDR3 bases: TGTGCCAGCAGCTTAAGGGGCGGCGGGTTCTACAATGAGCAGTTCTTC.

The table lists this clone with a count of one. V and J are TRBV29-1 and TRBJ2-1; TRBD2 agrees at 8 bases. The CDR3 is 14 amino acids. With 8 bases clipped from V and 0 bases from J, the junction kept 6 bases outside the gene matches. CDR1 is SQVTM and CDR2 is ANQGSEA in the germline V gene. The CDR3: CSSSGLASYNEQFF. The DNA for the CDR3 is TGCAGCTCCTCCGGACTAGCCTCCTACAATGAGCAGTTCTTC.

The rearrangement joins TRBV12-5 to TRBJ1-3; D is unresolved. The CDR3 has 16 amino acids. Germline lookup yields CDR1 LGHNT and CDR2 FRNRAP. Trimming shortened V by 0 bases and J by 4 bases, and 13 bases separated the two germline ends. The CDR3 sequence: CASGLVLDGVGNTIYF. The CDR3 DNA follows: TGTGCTAGTGGTTTGGTACTAGATGGGGTGGGAAACACCATATATTTT.

The V gene is TRBV10-3, the J gene TRBJ2-7; 7 bases are shared with TRBD2. Per the germline V gene, CDR1 is ENHRY and CDR2 is SYGVKD. The CDR3 contains 16 residues. J gave up 2 bases and V 2 bases, and 9 bases lay outside the gene matches. The CDR3 sequence is CAISEALRAGAYEQYF. The CDR3, as DNA: TGTGCCATCAGTGAGGCCCTTCGGGCGGGGGCCTACGAGCAGTACTTC.

This chain joins TRBV21-1 and TRBJ2-5. TRBV21-1 is shown as a pseudogene. The CDR3 contains 16 residues. DNA of the CDR3: TGTGCCAGCAAAGTCAGGACATTTGGTGGAGGAGAGACCCAGTACTTC. Its protein product is CASKVRTFGGGETQYF.

The gene calls are TRBV11-2 and TRBJ2-7; TRBD2 matches at 7 bases. The germline V gene encodes CDR1 SGHAT and CDR2 FQNNGV. J lost 5 bases, V lost 0 bases, and 10 bases had no gene match. CDR3 length equals 16 residues. The CDR3 DNA is TGTGCCAGCAGCTTAGATGGTGGGCGGGAGCGCAACGAGCAGTACTTC. This encodes CASSLDGGRERNEQYF. The full variable domain, its missing parts supplied by reference TRBV11-2 and TRBJ2-7, is EAGVAQSPRYKIIEKRQSVAFWCNPISGHATLYWYQQILGQGPKLLIQFQNNGVVDDSQLPKDRFSAERLKGVDSTLKIQPAKLEDSAVYLCASSLDGGRERNEQYFGPGTRLTVT.

This clone is a singleton in its sample. The genes are TRBV7-2 and TRBJ2-7; TRBD2 agrees at 8 bases. CDR1 is SGHTA, CDR2 FQGNSA, per germline. V was clipped by 2 bases and J by 4 bases; unmatched bases: 4. The CDR3 runs to 14 residues. The CDR3 DNA follows: TGTGCCAGCAGCTTATATCGGGGGGGATACGAGCAGTACTTC. It is translated as CASSLYRGGYEQYF.

The V call is TRBV5-1, the J call TRBJ2-3, with 10 bases matching TRBD2. V shed 4 bases and J 4 bases; nucleotides not matched to a gene: 6. Germline-derived CDR1 and CDR2 are SGHRS and YFSETQ. This CDR3 region has 15 residues. The CDR3 DNA reads TGCGCCAGCAGCCCTTCAGCGGGAGGGGCAGATACGCAGTATTTT. It translates to CASSPSAGGADTQYF.

This sequence joins TRBV5-1 and TRBJ2-1; D unresolved. Germline loops: CDR1 SGHRS, CDR2 YFSETQ. V was shortened by 0 bases and J by 4 bases, with 8 bases between the two germline ends. The CDR3 is made up of 14 amino acids. This chain's CDR3 is CASSLEVGYNEQFF. CDR3 DNA: TGCGCCAGCAGCTTGGAAGTGGGTTACAATGAGCAGTTCTTC.

The CDR3 loop reads CASRYLTGQGTQYF. The DNA of the CDR3 is TGTGCCAGCAGATACCTTACGGGACAGGGTACGCAGTACTTC. The rearrangement links TRBV6-5 to TRBJ2-7, with TRBD1 identical over 9 bases. This CDR3 has 14 residues. V gave up 6 bases and J gave up 9 bases; unmatched junction bases: 12. Germline V gene lookup returns CDR1 MNHEY and CDR2 SVGAGI.

This clone appeared a single time. This chain joins TRBV28 and TRBJ2-7; D possibly corresponds to TRBD2 (6 bases). Trimming cost V 2 bases and J 6 bases, with 8 bases left between them. The CDR3 consists of 12 residues. The germline V gene has CDR1 MDHEN and CDR2 SYDVKM. The CDR3 sequence is CASSLGGVEQYF. As DNA, the CDR3 is TGTGCCAGCAGTTTAGGAGGGGTCGAGCAGTACTTC.

This sequence joins TRBV6-6 and TRBJ1-6; D ambiguous. Germline V gene lookup returns CDR1 MNHNY and CDR2 SVGAGI (reference sequence). This CDR3 is built from 13 residues. Trimming removed 7 bases from V and 9 bases from J, with 13 bases in between. As DNA, the CDR3 is TGTGCCAGCAACCCACAGTTTGGTTCACCCCTCCACTTT. Amino acid sequence: CASNPQFGSPLHF.

The V call is TRBV29-1, the J call TRBJ1-1, with D possibly being TRBD1 (6 bases). This CDR3 has 14 residues. Germline V lookup: CDR1 SQVTM, CDR2 ANQGSEA. Trimming shortened V by 6 bases and J by 1 base, and 15 bases separated the two germline ends. The CDR3 DNA reads as TGCAGCGTCTCGAGGGGACAAAGGAACACTGAAGCTTTCTTT. Encoded protein: CSVSRGQRNTEAFF.

This CDR3 is CASSTYWTSGGNEQFF. In DNA, the CDR3 is TGTGCCAGCAGCACATATTGGACTAGCGGGGGGAATGAGCAGTTCTTC. The genes are TRBV7-2 and TRBJ2-1; 14 bases are shared with TRBD2. There are 16 residues in the CDR3. V shed 5 bases and J 7 bases; nucleotides not matched to a gene: 7. The V gene's germline CDR1 is SGHTA and CDR2 FQGNSA.

This chain links TRBV30 with TRBJ1-6; D is possibly TRBD1 (6 bases). The germline V and J ends were trimmed by 4 bases and 2 bases, with 12 bases remaining between them. The CDR3 sequence is 15 residues long. CDR1 GTSNPN and CDR2 SVGIG come from the germline V gene (reference sequence). In DNA form, the CDR3 reads TGTGCCTGGACCAAGGGGGATCCCTATAATTCACCCCTCCACTTT. It specifies CAWTKGDPYNSPLHF. Full variable domain (rest looked up from reference TRBV30 and TRBJ1-6): SQTIHQWPATLVQPVGSPLSLECTVEGTSNPNLYWYRQAAGRGLQLLFYSVGIGQISSEVPQNLSASRPQDRQFILSSKKLLLSDSGFYLCAWTKGDPYNSPLHFGNGTRLTVT.